This T cell receptor (beta chain) was captured by sequencing in a study of neurological immune-mediated disorders. This clonotype was observed many times. One entry per CDR3 protein, called by TCRdb with MiXCR from the 5' RACE reads. The sample carries over 60,000 distinct CDR3 sequences, around 5% recorded once. The CDR3 consists of 11 residues. V was clipped by 2 bases and J by 10 bases, with 6 bases between them. The germline V gene has CDR1 SEHNR and CDR2 FQNEAQ (reference sequence). This TCR derives from a woman in her forties or fifties with multiple sclerosis. Sequencing was done on a sample of PBMCs. J is TRBJ2-1 and V is TRBV7-9, with D uncertain. The CDR3 DNA sequence: TGTGCCAGCAGCTTACCCCTAGAGCAGTTCTTC. This codes for CASSLPLEQFF.